This T cell receptor beta chain was recorded in a study of cytomegalovirus exposure and HLA in healthy donors. Across the whole study: Of all 400 or so donors who were genotyped, 80% to 85% belonged to the Caucasian-associated ancestry cluster.

Primers included in the PCR were 60 Vbeta and 13 Jbeta primers. TCRdb's copy holds only in-frame clones and misses some; the assay was immunoSEQ multiplex PCR. The top ten hold around 1.7% of the sample, which has 200,000 to 250,000 clones, under 85% seen once. On this clone: Its target is not known.

V trimming: 5 bases; J trimming: 2 bases; junction bases outside the gene matches: 8. The CDR3 is made up of 17 amino acids. CDR1 and CDR2 (germline): SNHLY, FYNNEI. Overall study findings and caveats: In a later analysis, a missense DCLRE1C variant was linked to TCR beta V- and J-gene trimming. Researchers reportedly found TCR beta sequences accurately predicted most subjects' HLA-A and HLA-B alleles.

The V and J genes are TRBV2 and TRBJ2-3; 12 nucleotides line up with TRBD2. The clonotype originates from a man in his fifties or sixties in good health and CMV-seronegative. Material for sequencing was PBMCs. CDR3 coding DNA: TGTGCCAGCAGTCCCCCTGGACTAGCGGGACACACAGATACGCAGTATTTT. This encodes CASSPPGLAGHTDTQYF. The entire variable domain, with the rest obtained from reference TRBV2 and TRBJ2-3, is as follows: EPEVTQTPSHQVTQMGQEVILRCVPISNHLYFYWYRQILGQKVEFLVSFYNNEISEKSEIFDDQFSVERPDGSNFTLKIRSTKLEDSAMYFCASSPPGLAGHTDTQYFGPGTRLTVL.